Listed below are T cell receptor beta chains from one sample, sequenced in a study of T-cell memory formation after mild COVID-19. TCRdb re-called the 5' RACE reads through MiXCR, storing one row per CDR3 protein. The sample contains about 190,000 distinct CDR3 sequences, about 18% of which appear only once. Sequencing was carried out using PBMCs or a T cell subset sorted from them (not recorded which). These receptors came from an adult woman who had mild COVID-19 (a few samples of this study predate the infection). Cell type and time point are not known. Each CDR3 is given with its conserved first and last residue. The order of the fields is D gene, V gene, clone size, J gene, CDR3 DNA, CDR3 protein. The D gene is left open where the match is weak. Clone sizes are given selectively: once, few, many, or a class where the clone is expanded.

D: -; V: TRBV12-3/TRBV12-4; size: -; J: TRBJ1-4; DNA: TGTGCCAGCAGCCCTGGACGGAGTAATGAAAAACTGTTTTTT; CDR3: CASSPGRSNEKLFF
D: -; V: TRBV2; size: few; J: TRBJ2-7; DNA: TGTGCCAGCAGTGAGTTTAGGAGCAGGGTGAACTTC; CDR3: CASSEFRSRVNF
D: TRBD1; V: TRBV12-3/TRBV12-4; size: -; J: TRBJ1-5; DNA: TGTGCCAGCAGTTCCCGGGACAGGGGGATCGGTCAGCCCCAGCATTTT; CDR3: CASSSRDRGIGQPQHF
D: TRBD1; V: TRBV11-2; size: few; J: TRBJ2-7; DNA: TGTGCCAGCAGCACCCACGCCGGGACAGGGGACCACGAGCAGTACTTC; CDR3: CASSTHAGTGDHEQYF
D: -; V: TRBV25-1; size: -; J: TRBJ1-2; DNA: TGTGCCAGCATGGCCTCTGGGGCTCGGGCTAACTATGGCTACACCTTC; CDR3: CASMASGARANYGYTF
D: -; V: TRBV29-1; size: many; J: TRBJ2-5; DNA: TGCAGCGTTGAAGGAGGCAGACAAGAGACCCAGTACTTC; CDR3: CSVEGGRQETQYF
D: TRBD2; V: TRBV12-3/TRBV12-4; size: -; J: TRBJ2-1; DNA: TGTGCCAGCAGACCGACTAGCGGGGGCCGAAGCAATGAGCAGTTCTTC; CDR3: CASRPTSGGRSNEQFF
D: -; V: TRBV20-1; size: once; J: TRBJ2-1; DNA: TGCAGTGCTAGAGATAGGGGGGAGTGGAAAAATGAGCAGTTCTTC; CDR3: CSARDRGEWKNEQFF
D: TRBD1; V: TRBV11-2; size: few; J: TRBJ2-7; DNA: TGTGCCAGCAGTTCTCTGAGAGGGGGCCGCTACGAGCAGTACTTC; CDR3: CASSSLRGGRYEQYF
D: -; V: TRBV7-2; size: -; J: TRBJ2-1; DNA: TGTGCCAGCAGCTTAGGCAACTCCGGGACACGGCAGTTCTTC; CDR3: CASSLGNSGTRQFF
D: -; V: TRBV5-6; size: -; J: TRBJ2-1; DNA: TGTGCCAGCAGCTTATCACGGGGGTCGGAGCAGTTCTTC; CDR3: CASSLSRGSEQFF
D: -; V: TRBV7-9; size: many; J: TRBJ2-6; DNA: TGTGCCAGCAGCCCAGGGCCCATTCACCAGACTGGGGCCAACGTCCTGACTTTC; CDR3: CASSPGPIHQTGANVLTF
D: -; V: TRBV5-6; size: -; J: TRBJ1-1; DNA: TGTGCCAGCAGCTTGGCGGGGATGCAGGGGAACACTGAAGCTTTCTTT; CDR3: CASSLAGMQGNTEAFF
D: TRBD1; V: TRBV6-5; size: -; J: TRBJ2-7; DNA: TGTGCCAGCAGTTACCGACAGGGATACGAGCAGTACTTC; CDR3: CASSYRQGYEQYF
D: -; V: TRBV7-9; size: few; J: TRBJ1-3; DNA: TGTGCCAGCAGGAAGGGAGGCTCTGGAAACACCATATATTTT; CDR3: CASRKGGSGNTIYF
D: -; V: TRBV4-3; size: few; J: TRBJ1-1; DNA: TGCGCCAGCAGCCAACGAACAGTTGGGAACACTGAAGCTTTCTTT; CDR3: CASSQRTVGNTEAFF
D: -; V: TRBV6-5; size: -; J: TRBJ1-3; DNA: TGTGCCAGCAGTTACGGGCCGGATGGTGGAAACACCATATATTTT; CDR3: CASSYGPDGGNTIYF
D: -; V: TRBV7-2; size: -; J: TRBJ2-7; DNA: TGTGCCAGCAGTTGGTTCCTAGCTTCGGGTCACGAGCAGTACTTC; CDR3: CASSWFLASGHEQYF
D: TRBD2; V: TRBV5-1; size: few; J: TRBJ2-3; DNA: TGCGCCAGCAGCAAGACTAGCGGTGTGGAGAGGAAGACAGATACGCAGTATTTT; CDR3: CASSKTSGVERKTDTQYF
D: -; V: TRBV12-3/TRBV12-4; size: -; J: TRBJ1-2; DNA: TGTGCCAGCAGTCCGACAGCCTATGGCTACACCTTC; CDR3: CASSPTAYGYTF
D: TRBD1; V: TRBV7-9; size: many; J: TRBJ1-2; DNA: TGTGCCAGCAGCTCAGAAAAGACAGGGGGCGGTTTTGGCTACACCTTC; CDR3: CASSSEKTGGGFGYTF
D: TRBD2; V: TRBV24-1; size: few; J: TRBJ2-3; DNA: TGTGCCACCAGTGATTTGGGGACTAGCGGGGAGTCAGTAGATACGCAGTATTTT; CDR3: CATSDLGTSGESVDTQYF
D: TRBD2; V: TRBV24-1; size: few; J: TRBJ2-3; DNA: TGTGCCACACCCCTGCCCCTAGCGGGATGTACGGTTACGCAGTATTTT; CDR3: CATPLPLAGCTVTQYF
D: -; V: TRBV2; size: -; J: TRBJ2-5; DNA: TGTGCCAGCAGGTCCTATCGGGGCCCCCGGAGGGAGACCCAGTACTTC; CDR3: CASRSYRGPRRETQYF
D: TRBD1; V: TRBV6-5; size: many; J: TRBJ2-5; DNA: TGTGCCAGCAGATGGACAGGGCAAGAGACCCAGTACTTC; CDR3: CASRWTGQETQYF
D: -; V: TRBV7-9; size: few; J: TRBJ1-6; DNA: TGTGCCAGCGCACCCCAAGGGCAGGGGAGAAATTCACCCCTCCACTTT; CDR3: CASAPQGQGRNSPLHF